Listed below are T cell receptor beta chains from one sample, sequenced in a study of beta chain features in type 1 diabetes. The method was immunoSEQ multiplex PCR; TCRdb's version includes in-frame clones alone and lacks a portion of them. The sample consists of 240,000 or so clones, more than 11% of them appearing once. Sequencing used naive CD4+ T cells from blood. These receptors were taken from a man aged 30 to 39 with type 1 diabetes. Both conserved end residues are part of each CDR3. D genes are given only for firm matches. Clone size is given for some rows only: seen once, a few or many times, or a class if the clone is expanded.

cdr3_nt: TGTGCCAGCCGGTATCGGACAGGGAACACCGGGGAGCTGTTTTTT
cdr3_aa: CASRYRTGNTGELFF
j_call: TRBJ2-2
d_call: TRBD1
clone_size: -
v_call: TRBV6-1

cdr3_nt: TGTGCCATCAGTGAGTCGGCAGGGGTCTCTGGGGCCAACGTCCTGACTTTC
cdr3_aa: CAISESAGVSGANVLTF
j_call: TRBJ2-6
d_call: -
clone_size: -
v_call: TRBV10-3

cdr3_nt: TGTGCCAGCAGCCCCGAAACGTGGCGGCCAAGCTCCTACGAGCAGTACTTC
cdr3_aa: CASSPETWRPSSYEQYF
j_call: TRBJ2-7
d_call: -
clone_size: -
v_call: TRBV11-2

cdr3_nt: TGCGCCAGCAGCTTGGAATACAGGGCCGGCTACACCTTC
cdr3_aa: CASSLEYRAGYTF
j_call: TRBJ1-2
d_call: -
clone_size: -
v_call: TRBV5-1

cdr3_nt: TGCGCCAGCAGCCGAAGCGGGGGGGCTTACAATGAGCAGTTCTTC
cdr3_aa: CASSRSGGAYNEQFF
j_call: TRBJ2-1
d_call: TRBD2
clone_size: -
v_call: TRBV4-1

cdr3_nt: TGTGCCAGTAGTATCGCCGGGACTAGCGGGAGCTTAAGGTACAATGAGCAGTTCTTC
cdr3_aa: CASSIAGTSGSLRYNEQFF
j_call: TRBJ2-1
d_call: TRBD2
clone_size: -
v_call: TRBV19

cdr3_nt: TGTGCCGCCCGACGGGGAAACCAAGAGACCCAGTACTTC
cdr3_aa: CAARRGNQETQYF
j_call: TRBJ2-5
d_call: -
clone_size: -
v_call: TRBV6-1

cdr3_nt: TGTGCCAGCAGCCGGGACTTCTACGAGCAGTACTTC
cdr3_aa: CASSRDFYEQYF
j_call: TRBJ2-7
d_call: -
clone_size: few
v_call: TRBV7-9

cdr3_nt: TGTGCCAGCAGGTTCATGAACACTGAAGCTTTCTTT
cdr3_aa: CASRFMNTEAFF
j_call: TRBJ1-1
d_call: -
clone_size: few
v_call: TRBV28

cdr3_nt: TGCGCCAGCAGCGGCGGGGGCCGACAGGGGGGAGGTGATACGCAGTATTTT
cdr3_aa: CASSGGGRQGGGDTQYF
j_call: TRBJ2-3
d_call: TRBD1
clone_size: few
v_call: TRBV5-1

cdr3_nt: TGTGCCAGCAGCGCAACAGGGAGAGGCGGCTACACCTTC
cdr3_aa: CASSATGRGGYTF
j_call: TRBJ1-2
d_call: -
clone_size: -
v_call: TRBV2

cdr3_nt: TGTGCCTGGAGTGTAATCCGCGATTCCTACGAGCAGTACTTC
cdr3_aa: CAWSVIRDSYEQYF
j_call: TRBJ2-7
d_call: -
clone_size: -
v_call: TRBV30

cdr3_nt: TGCGCCAGCAGCCAAGACAAATCGGCGGAGGAGAGGGTCCAGTACTTC
cdr3_aa: CASSQDKSAEERVQYF
j_call: TRBJ2-5
d_call: -
clone_size: few
v_call: TRBV4-1

cdr3_nt: TGCGCCAGCAGCCAAAGATGGGGCACAGAGGAAGAAAAACTGTTTTTT
cdr3_aa: CASSQRWGTEEEKLFF
j_call: TRBJ1-4
d_call: -
clone_size: few
v_call: TRBV4-1

cdr3_nt: TGTGCCAGCACCTCAGGGCAGTACACTGAAGCTTTCTTT
cdr3_aa: CASTSGQYTEAFF
j_call: TRBJ1-1
d_call: -
clone_size: -
v_call: TRBV28

cdr3_nt: TGTGCCAGCAGACAAGGACTAGGCGGCAATGAGCAGTTCTTC
cdr3_aa: CASRQGLGGNEQFF
j_call: TRBJ2-1
d_call: TRBD2
clone_size: -
v_call: TRBV2

cdr3_nt: TGTGCCAGCAGCCGGACGGTCGGAGGGGAGACCCAGTACTTC
cdr3_aa: CASSRTVGGETQYF
j_call: TRBJ2-5
d_call: -
clone_size: -
v_call: TRBV11-2

cdr3_nt: TGCGCCAGCAGCCGGGGACAGGGGATGAACACTGAAGCTTTCTTT
cdr3_aa: CASSRGQGMNTEAFF
j_call: TRBJ1-1
d_call: TRBD1
clone_size: -
v_call: TRBV4-1

cdr3_nt: TGTGCCAGCAGCTTAGCTCAGGGGACTGAAGCTTTCTTT
cdr3_aa: CASSLAQGTEAFF
j_call: TRBJ1-1
d_call: -
clone_size: -
v_call: TRBV7-6

cdr3_nt: TGTGCCAGCGGGAGGAGAAACAATGAGCAGTTCTTC
cdr3_aa: CASGRRNNEQFF
j_call: TRBJ2-1
d_call: -
clone_size: few
v_call: TRBV6-6

cdr3_nt: TGTGCTAGCAGCTCCTGGACTAGCGGGATGAACACCGGGGAGCTGTTTTTT
cdr3_aa: CASSSWTSGMNTGELFF
j_call: TRBJ2-2
d_call: TRBD2
clone_size: -
v_call: TRBV7-7

cdr3_nt: TGTGCCAGCAGTGAATTGGGACAGGGGCACTACAATGAGCAGTTCTTC
cdr3_aa: CASSELGQGHYNEQFF
j_call: TRBJ2-1
d_call: TRBD1
clone_size: few
v_call: TRBV25-1

cdr3_nt: TGTGCCAGCAGCTTATTAATGTTGGGACAGGGGGCGCTTGGCTACACCTTC
cdr3_aa: CASSLLMLGQGALGYTF
j_call: TRBJ1-2
d_call: TRBD1
clone_size: -
v_call: TRBV7-9

cdr3_nt: TGTGCCAGCAGTGAATCAGGGACAGGTCAAGAGACCCAGTACTTC
cdr3_aa: CASSESGTGQETQYF
j_call: TRBJ2-5
d_call: TRBD1
clone_size: -
v_call: TRBV2

cdr3_nt: TGTGCCAGCAGTGTGGGGGCTGGAGCTTTCTTT
cdr3_aa: CASSVGAGAFF
j_call: TRBJ1-1
d_call: -
clone_size: -
v_call: TRBV25-1

cdr3_nt: TGTGCCAGCAGCCCTAAGACGGGAGACCCTAGCACAGATACGCAGTATTTT
cdr3_aa: CASSPKTGDPSTDTQYF
j_call: TRBJ2-3
d_call: -
clone_size: -
v_call: TRBV7-9

cdr3_nt: TGCGCCAGCAGCCCGAAACCGGGACAGGGGAACCACGAGCAGTACTTC
cdr3_aa: CASSPKPGQGNHEQYF
j_call: TRBJ2-7
d_call: TRBD1
clone_size: few
v_call: TRBV4-1

cdr3_nt: TGCGCCAGCAGCCCTCGACAGGGGCCGGGATTTGGCTACACCTTC
cdr3_aa: CASSPRQGPGFGYTF
j_call: TRBJ1-2
d_call: TRBD1
clone_size: few
v_call: TRBV23-1

cdr3_nt: TGTGCCAGCACCCCCCTCGAGAGAAACACCATATATTTT
cdr3_aa: CASTPLERNTIYF
j_call: TRBJ1-3
d_call: -
clone_size: few
v_call: TRBV28

cdr3_nt: TGTGCCAGCAGCTTAGCTCCGACTAGCGGGCAACAGTACTTC
cdr3_aa: CASSLAPTSGQQYF
j_call: TRBJ2-7
d_call: TRBD2
clone_size: few
v_call: TRBV7-2

cdr3_nt: TGTGCCTGGAGTGTAGCCAGGGCCAACTATGGCTACACCTTC
cdr3_aa: CAWSVARANYGYTF
j_call: TRBJ1-2
d_call: -
clone_size: few
v_call: TRBV30